The clone carrying this TCR beta chain was counted a few times. This specimen belongs to a study of early T cells in non-severe SARS-CoV-2 infection. Germline V gene data show CDR1 as SGHTA and CDR2 as FQGNSA. V dropped 11 bases and J dropped 1 base, with 10 bases sitting between them. The CDR3 has 12 amino acids. One entry per CDR3 protein, called by TCRdb with MiXCR from the 5' RACE reads. This sample has some 90,000 distinct CDR3 sequences, with 15% found just once. The receptor comes from an adult who was a healthcare worker with PCR-confirmed SARS-CoV-2 infection or an uninfected control (not recorded which). The sequencing input was whole blood. V gene TRBV7-2 combines with J gene TRBJ2-3; D not certain. In DNA form, the CDR3 reads TGTGCCGAACGGCTTCGCACAGATACGCAGTATTTT. This gives the protein CAERLRTDTQYF.